The T cell receptor beta chain under discussion was sequenced for a study of T cell repertoires in cytomegalovirus infection. Study context: Public TCR beta signatures indicated both CMV infection and matching HLA type. Findings of the study overall: Adding up the frequency of public TCR beta families identified people who carried CMV plus the relevant HLA. Ex vivo responses were dominated by HLA-C-restricted CMV-specific TCR beta clonotypes.

This clonotype was observed a few times. Its target is unknown. MiXCR, applied by TCRdb to the reads, yields one record per CDR3 protein. The repertoire includes 310,000 or so distinct CDR3 sequences, roughly 23% of them detected once, and approximately 13% sits in the top ten. This CDR3 has 13 residues. The germline V gene encodes CDR1 MNHEY and CDR2 SVGAGI. The V gene lost 2 bases and the J gene lost 6 bases, with 11 bases spanning the gap. This chain links TRBV6-5 with TRBJ2-7; a possible D gene is TRBD2 (5 bases). The sequence was obtained from a human donor in good health (CMV status not recorded). Some clones in this sample may be carry-over from other donors' samples. The sequenced material came from PBMCs. CDR3 sequence: CASSYGEEVEQYF. For the CDR3, the DNA is TGTGCCAGCAGTTACGGTGAGGAGGTCGAGCAGTACTTC.